The rows below give T cell receptor beta chains drawn from one sample of a study of identical twins. TCRdb passed the 5' RACE reads through MiXCR, listing each CDR3 protein once. The data contain hundreds of thousands of distinct CDR3 sequences, approximately 18% of them seen just once; the ten biggest clones take up less than 15%. This sample also appeared in a second study, on T cells expressing NK-cell markers.

Sequenced sample: PBMCs. These receptors all come from a woman in her late teens or twenties in good health. The CDR3 runs from the conserved cysteine through the conserved F or W. Each record gives: clone size, V gene, D gene, J gene, CDR3 protein, CDR3 DNA. A D gene is named only where the DNA matches it firmly. The size of a clone is reported for some rows only, either as once, few or many, or as a class for expanded clones.

clone size: NA
V gene: TRBV29-1
D gene: NA
J gene: TRBJ2-5
CDR3 protein: CSVEDRRTQYF
CDR3 DNA: TGCAGCGTTGAAGATCGGAGGACCCAGTACTTC

clone size: NA
V gene: TRBV7-2
D gene: NA
J gene: TRBJ2-7
CDR3 protein: CASSLGIGSGYEQYF
CDR3 DNA: TGTGCCAGCAGCTTGGGTATTGGTAGCGGCTACGAGCAGTACTTC

clone size: NA
V gene: TRBV20-1
D gene: NA
J gene: TRBJ1-5
CDR3 protein: CSALRGNQPQHF
CDR3 DNA: TGCAGTGCTCTGAGGGGCAATCAGCCCCAGCATTTT

clone size: few
V gene: TRBV10-3
D gene: TRBD1
J gene: TRBJ2-2
CDR3 protein: CAISESQNRQGKSRELFF
CDR3 DNA: TGTGCCATCAGTGAGTCCCAAAATAGACAGGGGAAATCACGGGAGCTGTTTTTT

clone size: NA
V gene: TRBV20-1
D gene: TRBD1
J gene: TRBJ2-5
CDR3 protein: CSARVPGQVPRQETQYF
CDR3 DNA: TGCAGTGCTAGGGTCCCGGGACAGGTTCCACGACAAGAGACCCAGTACTTC

clone size: NA
V gene: TRBV6-1
D gene: NA
J gene: TRBJ1-4
CDR3 protein: CAIRGLDEKLFF
CDR3 DNA: TGTGCCATCAGGGGCCTCGATGAAAAACTGTTTTTT

clone size: many
V gene: TRBV12-3/TRBV12-4
D gene: TRBD2
J gene: TRBJ2-1
CDR3 protein: CATGLAGVEDEQFF
CDR3 DNA: TGTGCGACGGGACTAGCGGGAGTGGAGGATGAGCAGTTCTTC

clone size: few
V gene: TRBV12-3/TRBV12-4
D gene: NA
J gene: TRBJ2-1
CDR3 protein: CASSPILSGVNEQFF
CDR3 DNA: TGTGCCAGCAGCCCAATCCTCAGCGGAGTCAATGAGCAGTTCTTC

clone size: few
V gene: TRBV10-3
D gene: NA
J gene: TRBJ2-7
CDR3 protein: CAIRETGYEQYF
CDR3 DNA: TGTGCCATCAGAGAGACAGGCTACGAGCAGTACTTC

clone size: few
V gene: TRBV12-3/TRBV12-4
D gene: TRBD1
J gene: TRBJ2-7
CDR3 protein: CASRGQGEDYEQYF
CDR3 DNA: TGTGCCAGCAGGGGACAGGGGGAGGACTACGAGCAGTACTTC

clone size: NA
V gene: TRBV12-3/TRBV12-4
D gene: NA
J gene: TRBJ2-2
CDR3 protein: CASSFPGTQNTGELFF
CDR3 DNA: TGTGCCAGCAGTTTTCCCGGGACTCAGAACACCGGGGAGCTGTTTTTT

clone size: NA
V gene: TRBV7-8
D gene: NA
J gene: TRBJ1-4
CDR3 protein: CASSLEGLWEKLFF
CDR3 DNA: TGTGCCAGCAGCTTAGAGGGGCTCTGGGAAAAACTGTTTTTT

clone size: few
V gene: TRBV4-2
D gene: TRBD1
J gene: TRBJ1-4
CDR3 protein: CASSLDRGAGREKLFF
CDR3 DNA: TGTGCCAGCAGCCTAGACAGGGGAGCCGGCCGTGAAAAACTGTTTTTT

clone size: NA
V gene: TRBV11-1
D gene: NA
J gene: TRBJ2-1
CDR3 protein: CASSRGAAETYSYNEQFF
CDR3 DNA: TGTGCCAGCAGCCGAGGGGCAGCGGAAACTTACTCCTACAATGAGCAGTTCTTC

clone size: few
V gene: TRBV10-2
D gene: NA
J gene: TRBJ2-1
CDR3 protein: CASSERHNEQFF
CDR3 DNA: TGCGCCAGCAGTGAACGCCACAATGAGCAGTTCTTC

clone size: NA
V gene: TRBV6-1
D gene: NA
J gene: TRBJ2-1
CDR3 protein: CASSLAFRNEQFF
CDR3 DNA: TGTGCCAGCAGCCTAGCTTTCCGGAATGAGCAGTTCTTC

clone size: NA
V gene: TRBV12-3/TRBV12-4
D gene: TRBD1
J gene: TRBJ1-1
CDR3 protein: CASTLADRRVGNTEAFF
CDR3 DNA: TGTGCCAGCACCTTGGCGGACAGGAGGGTGGGGAACACTGAAGCTTTCTTT

clone size: few
V gene: TRBV6-5
D gene: TRBD2
J gene: TRBJ2-1
CDR3 protein: CASSHLGGGNEQFF
CDR3 DNA: TGTGCCAGCAGTCACTTGGGGGGAGGGAATGAGCAGTTCTTC

clone size: NA
V gene: TRBV20-1
D gene: TRBD2
J gene: TRBJ2-1
CDR3 protein: CSARPLGILAGASYNEQFF
CDR3 DNA: TGCAGTGCTAGACCTCTTGGGATACTAGCGGGAGCCTCCTACAATGAGCAGTTCTTC

clone size: once
V gene: TRBV29-1
D gene: NA
J gene: TRBJ1-4
CDR3 protein: CSVGGLGYEKLFF
CDR3 DNA: TGCAGCGTTGGGGGGCTCGGATATGAAAAACTGTTTTTT

clone size: NA
V gene: TRBV20-1
D gene: NA
J gene: TRBJ1-1
CDR3 protein: CSAAKHKDTEAFF
CDR3 DNA: TGCAGTGCGGCAAAACACAAAGACACTGAAGCTTTCTTT

clone size: few
V gene: TRBV10-3
D gene: TRBD2
J gene: TRBJ2-2
CDR3 protein: CAISRGLAGGPNTGELFF
CDR3 DNA: TGTGCCATCAGCCGAGGACTAGCGGGAGGGCCGAACACCGGGGAGCTGTTTTTT

clone size: NA
V gene: TRBV10-3
D gene: TRBD1
J gene: TRBJ1-5
CDR3 protein: CAIRGQGDQPQHF
CDR3 DNA: TGTGCCATCAGGGGACAGGGCGATCAGCCCCAGCATTTT

clone size: NA
V gene: TRBV20-1
D gene: NA
J gene: TRBJ2-7
CDR3 protein: CSIRGGTYEQYF
CDR3 DNA: TGCAGCATCCGGGGCGGCACCTACGAGCAGTACTTC

clone size: NA
V gene: TRBV10-3
D gene: NA
J gene: TRBJ2-5
CDR3 protein: CAIAPGAETQYF
CDR3 DNA: TGTGCCATCGCCCCCGGGGCGGAGACCCAGTACTTC

clone size: few
V gene: TRBV12-3/TRBV12-4
D gene: TRBD2
J gene: TRBJ2-5
CDR3 protein: CASSPQRGGPETQYF
CDR3 DNA: TGTGCCAGCAGTCCCCAGCGGGGGGGCCCAGAGACCCAGTACTTC

clone size: NA
V gene: TRBV12-3/TRBV12-4
D gene: NA
J gene: TRBJ2-3
CDR3 protein: CASSLTHPLASTQYF
CDR3 DNA: TGTGCCAGCAGCTTAACACACCCTCTAGCGAGTACGCAGTATTTT

clone size: NA
V gene: TRBV25-1
D gene: NA
J gene: TRBJ2-1
CDR3 protein: CASSTGGLSYNEQFF
CDR3 DNA: TGTGCCAGCAGTACCGGGGGCCTCTCCTACAATGAGCAGTTCTTC

clone size: NA
V gene: TRBV7-2
D gene: NA
J gene: TRBJ1-2
CDR3 protein: CASSLGVRDYGYTF
CDR3 DNA: TGTGCCAGCAGCTTAGGGGTCAGGGACTATGGCTACACCTTC

clone size: NA
V gene: TRBV6-5
D gene: TRBD2
J gene: TRBJ2-4
CDR3 protein: CASSYSGEGRNIQYF
CDR3 DNA: TGTGCCAGCAGTTACTCCGGGGAGGGGAGAAACATTCAGTACTTC

clone size: NA
V gene: TRBV6-1
D gene: TRBD2
J gene: TRBJ2-3
CDR3 protein: CASSIRTSGQHTDTQYF
CDR3 DNA: TGTGCCAGCAGTATCCGGACTAGCGGGCAGCACACAGATACGCAGTATTTT

clone size: few
V gene: TRBV3-1
D gene: TRBD1
J gene: TRBJ2-2
CDR3 protein: CASSQVDRVGELFF
CDR3 DNA: TGTGCCAGCAGCCAAGTGGACAGGGTCGGGGAGCTGTTTTTT

clone size: NA
V gene: TRBV6-6
D gene: NA
J gene: TRBJ1-4
CDR3 protein: CASSQSTNEKLFF
CDR3 DNA: TGTGCCAGCAGTCAGTCAACTAATGAAAAACTGTTTTTT

clone size: NA
V gene: TRBV20-1
D gene: TRBD1
J gene: TRBJ1-2
CDR3 protein: CSARDRGHYGYTF
CDR3 DNA: TGCAGTGCTAGAGACAGGGGGCACTATGGCTACACCTTC

clone size: NA
V gene: TRBV5-5
D gene: NA
J gene: TRBJ1-2
CDR3 protein: CASSSSGGRQSF
CDR3 DNA: TGTGCCAGCAGCTCCTCCGGGGGGCGTCAAAGCTTC

clone size: NA
V gene: TRBV7-2
D gene: NA
J gene: TRBJ2-5
CDR3 protein: CASSRGGGGDFETQYF
CDR3 DNA: TGTGCCAGCAGCCGAGGAGGGGGAGGGGATTTTGAGACCCAGTACTTC